Shown below are 16 T cell receptor beta chains from a single sample sequenced in a study of blood T cell repertoires in COVID-19. Data came from immunoSEQ multiplex PCR; TCRdb stores just in-frame clones and leaves some out. The table has about 260,000 clones, under 90% seen once. Sequencing used PBMCs or T cells enriched from blood (not recorded which). The source is a man aged 25-40 years with acute COVID-19.

The genes are TRBV28 and TRBJ1-3; 7 bases align to TRBD1. With V trimmed by 4 bases and J by 6 bases, 9 bases remained unmatched. The CDR3 runs to 15 residues. Germline CDR1 MDHEN, CDR2 SYDVKM. The DNA of the CDR3 is TGTGCCAGCAGTTCTAGGGGGACAGAGAAAAACACCATATATTTT. Protein product: CASSSRGTEKNTIYF.

The chain carries TRBV24-1 and TRBJ2-2; 8 positions match TRBD2. V shed 4 bases, J shed 1 base, and the junction held 16 bases outside the gene matches. The CDR3 extends over 20 amino acids. Germline assignment: CDR1 KGHDR and CDR2 SFDVKD. CDR3: CATSEKIGVWGLVNTGELFF. The CDR3 DNA reads TGTGCCACCAGTGAAAAAATTGGAGTATGGGGACTAGTGAACACCGGGGAGCTGTTTTTT.

Here the CDR3 reads CATGERGIETQYF. DNA of the CDR3: TGTGCCACCGGGGAGCGGGGGATAGAGACCCAGTACTTC. V gene TRBV24-1 combines with J gene TRBJ2-5; the match to TRBD2 covers 8 bases. Trimming cost V 9 bases and J 4 bases; bases outside gene matches: 6. The CDR3 has 13 residues. The germline V gene encodes CDR1 KGHDR and CDR2 SFDVKD.

This clone was seen a handful of times. The sample holds other DNA sequences that translate to the same CDR3. The rearrangement links TRBV5-1 to TRBJ2-5, with D possibly being TRBD2 (6 bases). Trimming shortened V by 4 bases and J by 5 bases, and 15 bases separated the two germline ends. CDR3 length equals 14 residues. Germline values: CDR1 SGHRS, CDR2 YFSETQ. CDR3: CASSLGVAGETQYF. CDR3 in DNA: TGCGCCAGCAGCCTAGGTGTCGCGGGGGAGACCCAGTACTTC.

This clone has only one observation. The rearrangement uses TRBV7-3 and TRBJ1-2, with D maybe TRBD1 (5 bases). V was cut by 5 bases and J by 6 bases, with 13 bases left in between. CDR3 length: 13 residues. Germline V gives CDR1 SGHTA, CDR2 FQGTGA. CDR3 in DNA: TGTGCCAGCAGCGAGATTACGGGGGATGGCTACACCTTC. Its protein is CASSEITGDGYTF.

The J gene is TRBJ2-3, the V gene TRBV27; possibly TRBD1 for D (5 bases). V was trimmed by 2 bases and J by 4 bases, leaving 10 bases between them. Germline V CDR1 and CDR2: MNHEY, SMNVEV (reference sequence). The CDR3 length is 14 residues. The CDR3 spells CASSLADSPDTQYF. The CDR3 nucleotides are TGTGCCAGCAGTTTAGCCGACAGCCCAGATACGCAGTATTTT.

This chain connects TRBV14 to TRBJ2-2; D is unresolved. Germline lookup yields CDR1 SGHDN and CDR2 FVKESK. Trimming stripped 0 bases from V and 5 bases from J, with 7 bases between. The CDR3 length is 14 residues. The CDR3 DNA reads as TGTGCCAGCAGCCAAGATCAGGTTACCGGGGAGCTGTTTTTT. Residues: CASSQDQVTGELFF.

This clone has only one observation. The rearrangement uses TRBV10-3 and TRBJ2-1; 9 bases fit TRBD2. Germline loops: CDR1 ENHRY, CDR2 SYGVKD. CDR3 size: 14 residues. Losses at the gene ends were 10 bases for V and 8 bases for J; bases not matched to a gene: 12. The CDR3 DNA reads TGTGCCACAGGAGGGTCTAGCGGGACCGATGAGCAGTTCTTC. It specifies CATGGSSGTDEQFF.

This clone has at least ten counts. Other DNA sequences in the same sample also yield this CDR3. The chain links TRBV7-9 to TRBJ2-5, with D perhaps matching TRBD2 (6 bases). Looked up from germline, CDR1 is SEHNR and CDR2 is FQNEAQ (reference sequence). The CDR3 is 13 residues long. V lost 2 bases and J lost 5, with 9 bases in between. CDR3 nucleotides: TGTGCCAGCAGCTTAAGCGGGCGGGAGACCCAGTACTTC. It yields the protein CASSLSGRETQYF.

The chain joins TRBV6-5 to TRBJ1-1; 7 bases line up with TRBD1. CDR1 and CDR2 (germline): MNHEY, SVGAGI. V shed 6 bases, J shed 7 bases, and the junction held 11 bases outside the gene matches. This CDR3 region has 14 residues. The CDR3 spells CASSEGQPSLEAFF. CDR3 in DNA: TGTGCCAGCAGCGAGGGACAGCCCAGCCTTGAAGCTTTCTTT.

The rearrangement joins TRBV28 to TRBJ2-7, with D perhaps TRBD1 (6 bases). This CDR3 region has 14 residues. V dropped 4 bases and J dropped 3 bases, with 13 bases sitting between them. Germline loops: CDR1 MDHEN, CDR2 SYDVKM. As DNA, the CDR3 is TGTGCCAGCAGTTCGCCGGGACAATTCTACGAGCAGTACGTC. Translating it yields CASSSPGQFYEQYV.

J is TRBJ2-7 and V is TRBV27, with a tentative D call TRBD2 (5 bases). The germline V gene encodes CDR1 MNHEY and CDR2 SMNVEV (reference sequence). Trimming took 5 bases from V and 7 from J, leaving 24 bases between them. The CDR3 has 16 amino acids. The CDR3 loop is CASSPIPGRTTGEQYV. The CDR3, as DNA: TGTGCCAGCAGTCCAATCCCCGGCAGGACCACGGGGGAGCAGTACGTC.

This rearrangement joins TRBV13 to TRBJ1-1; a possible D gene is TRBD1 (6 bases). Trimming stripped 1 base from V and 1 base from J, with 7 bases between. Germline assignment: CDR1 PRHDT and CDR2 FYEKMQ (reference sequence). This CDR3 has 14 amino acids. In DNA, the CDR3 is TGTGCCAGCAGCTTAGTACAGGGGAACACTGAAGCTTTCTTT. Protein: CASSLVQGNTEAFF.

V usage is TRBV15 and J usage is TRBJ2-3; no reliable D call. Trimming stripped 1 base from V and 4 bases from J, with 9 bases between. CDR3 size: 14 residues. The V gene's germline CDR1 is LNHNV and CDR2 YYDKDF (reference sequence). CDR3 protein: CATSRGEEPDTQYF. Here the CDR3 DNA reads TGTGCCACCAGCAGAGGAGAGGAACCAGATACGCAGTATTTT. Looking up the rest from reference TRBV15 and TRBJ2-3 gives the full variable domain: DAMVIQNPRYQVTQFGKPVTLSCSQTLNHNVMYWYQQKSSQAPKLLFHYYDKDFNNEADTPDNFQSRRPNTSFCFLDIRSPGLGDTAMYLCATSRGEEPDTQYFGPGTRLTVL.

The chain links TRBV5-6 to TRBJ1-3; no clear D. Germline CDR1 is SGHDT and CDR2 is YYEEEE. The CDR3 covers 14 residues. The ends were cut back, 1 base at V and 0 bases at J, with 5 bases in the middle. CDR3 DNA: TGTGCCAGCAGCTTGCGGGGCTCTGGAAACACCATATATTTT. Amino acid sequence: CASSLRGSGNTIYF.

The chain combines TRBV2 with TRBJ2-7, with D perhaps TRBD1 (6 bases). Germline CDR1 reads SNHLY; CDR2 reads FYNNEI. This CDR3 is 14 amino acids long. Deletions cut 4 bases from V and 1 base from J, with 11 bases between. For the CDR3, the DNA is TGTGCCAGCAGTGGTGGGCAGGGGTCCTACGAGCAGTACGTC. Residues: CASSGGQGSYEQYV.